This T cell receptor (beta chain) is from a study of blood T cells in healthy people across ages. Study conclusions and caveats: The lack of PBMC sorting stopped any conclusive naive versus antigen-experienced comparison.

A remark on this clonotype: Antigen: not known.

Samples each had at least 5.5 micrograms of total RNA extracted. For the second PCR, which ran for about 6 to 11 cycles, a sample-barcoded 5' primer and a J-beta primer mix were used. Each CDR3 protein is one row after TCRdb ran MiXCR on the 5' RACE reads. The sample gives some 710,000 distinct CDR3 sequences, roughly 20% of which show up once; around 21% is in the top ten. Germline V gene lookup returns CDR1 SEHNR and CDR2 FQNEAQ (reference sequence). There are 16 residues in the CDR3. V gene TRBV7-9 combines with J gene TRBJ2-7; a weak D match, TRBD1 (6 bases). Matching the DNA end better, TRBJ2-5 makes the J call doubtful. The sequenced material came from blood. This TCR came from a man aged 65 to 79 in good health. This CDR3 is CASSLELGALMETQYF. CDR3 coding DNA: TGTGCCAGCAGCTTAGAACTGGGGGCGCTAATGGAGACCCAGTACTTC.